This T cell receptor beta chain was recovered during a study of response to subunit inactivated influenza vaccine. CDR1 and CDR2 from the germline V gene are SGHRS and YFSETQ. V was pared by 0 bases and J by 4 bases, with 5 bases of the junction left unmatched. CDR3 length: 15 residues. Study-level results: Researchers suggested that each seasonal influenza vaccination recruits few new T cells.

MiXCR, applied by TCRdb to the RT-PCR reads, yields one record per CDR3 protein. Of 650,000 to 800,000 distinct CDR3 sequences in the sample, approximately 15% were seen once. This clonotype was observed a handful of times. The antigen is not known. The source was PBMCs from blood, collected roughly 15 days before vaccination. The rearrangement uses TRBV5-1 and TRBJ2-3; TRBD2 matches at 7 bases. This clonotype originated in a man aged 45-60 years who received an inactivated influenza vaccine. The CDR3 reads CASSLDGLGSDTQYF. CDR3 nucleotides: TGCGCCAGCAGCTTGGATGGACTAGGGTCAGATACGCAGTATTTT.